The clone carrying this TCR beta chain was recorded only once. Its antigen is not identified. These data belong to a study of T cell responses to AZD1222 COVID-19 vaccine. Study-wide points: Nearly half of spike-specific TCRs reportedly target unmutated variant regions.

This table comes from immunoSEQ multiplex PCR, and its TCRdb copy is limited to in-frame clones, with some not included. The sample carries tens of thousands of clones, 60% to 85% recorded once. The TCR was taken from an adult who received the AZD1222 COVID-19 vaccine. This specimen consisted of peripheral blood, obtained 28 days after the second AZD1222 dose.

CDR3 DNA: TGTGCCAGCAGTTCGGCGAGCGGGGGGAACACCGGGGAGCTGTTTTTT. It yields the protein CASSSASGGNTGELFF. V is TRBV2 and J is TRBJ2-2; 8 bases fit TRBD2. The CDR3 covers 16 residues. The J segment lost 1 base and the V segment lost 5 bases, leaving 6 bases of the junction unmatched. Per the germline V gene, CDR1 is SNHLY and CDR2 is FYNNEI.